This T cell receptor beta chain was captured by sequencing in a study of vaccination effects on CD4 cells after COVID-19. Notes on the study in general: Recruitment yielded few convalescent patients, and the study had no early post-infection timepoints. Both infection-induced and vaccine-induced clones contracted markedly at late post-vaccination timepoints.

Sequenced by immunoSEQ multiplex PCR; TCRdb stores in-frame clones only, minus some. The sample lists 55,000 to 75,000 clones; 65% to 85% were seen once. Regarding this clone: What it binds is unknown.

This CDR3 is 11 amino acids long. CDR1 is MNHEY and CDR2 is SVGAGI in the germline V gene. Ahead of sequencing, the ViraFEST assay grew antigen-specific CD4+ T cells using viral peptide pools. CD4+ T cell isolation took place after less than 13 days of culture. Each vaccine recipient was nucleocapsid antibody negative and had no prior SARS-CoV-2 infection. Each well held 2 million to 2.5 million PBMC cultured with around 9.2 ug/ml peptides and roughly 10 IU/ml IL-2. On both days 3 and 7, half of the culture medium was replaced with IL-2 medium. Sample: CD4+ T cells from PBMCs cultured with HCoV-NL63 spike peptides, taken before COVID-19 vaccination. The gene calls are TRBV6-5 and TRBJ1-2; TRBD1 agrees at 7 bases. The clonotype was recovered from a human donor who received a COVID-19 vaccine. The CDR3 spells CAAGQRDGYTF. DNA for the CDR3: TGTGCGGCGGGACAGCGAGATGGCTACACCTTC.